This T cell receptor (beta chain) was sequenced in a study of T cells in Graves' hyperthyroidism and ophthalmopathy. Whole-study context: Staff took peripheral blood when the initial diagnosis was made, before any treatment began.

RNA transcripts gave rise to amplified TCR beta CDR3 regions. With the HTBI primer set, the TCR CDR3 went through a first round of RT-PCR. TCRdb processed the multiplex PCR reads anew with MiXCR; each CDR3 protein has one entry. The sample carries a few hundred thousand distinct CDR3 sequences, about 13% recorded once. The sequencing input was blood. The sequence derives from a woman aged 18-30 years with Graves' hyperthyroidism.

CDR3 sequence (DNA): TGTGCCAGCAGCTCGACAAGGCGCTACGAGCAGTACTTC. It translates to CASSSTRRYEQYF. The chain has TRBV7-2 and TRBJ2-7; no clear D gene. Germline CDR1 and CDR2: SGHTA and FQGNSA. This CDR3 has 13 residues. The germline V and J ends were trimmed by 4 bases and 3 bases, with 10 bases remaining between them.